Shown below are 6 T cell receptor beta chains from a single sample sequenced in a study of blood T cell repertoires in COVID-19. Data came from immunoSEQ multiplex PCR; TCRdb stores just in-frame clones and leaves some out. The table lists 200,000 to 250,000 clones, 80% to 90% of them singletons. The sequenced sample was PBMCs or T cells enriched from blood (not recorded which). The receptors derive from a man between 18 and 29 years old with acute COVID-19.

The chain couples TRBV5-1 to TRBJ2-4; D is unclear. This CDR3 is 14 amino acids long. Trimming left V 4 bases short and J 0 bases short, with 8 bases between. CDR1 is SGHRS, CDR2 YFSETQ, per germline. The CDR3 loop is CASSPVIAKNIQYF. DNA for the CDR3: TGCGCCAGCAGCCCGGTGATAGCCAAAAACATTCAGTACTTC.

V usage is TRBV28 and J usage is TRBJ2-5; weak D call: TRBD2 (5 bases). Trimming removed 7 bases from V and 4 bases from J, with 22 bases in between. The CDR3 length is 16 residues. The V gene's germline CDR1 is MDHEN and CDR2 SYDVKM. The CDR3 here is CASTRTVWAGSETQYF. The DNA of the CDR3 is TGTGCCAGCACCCGGACTGTGTGGGCAGGATCAGAGACCCAGTACTTC.

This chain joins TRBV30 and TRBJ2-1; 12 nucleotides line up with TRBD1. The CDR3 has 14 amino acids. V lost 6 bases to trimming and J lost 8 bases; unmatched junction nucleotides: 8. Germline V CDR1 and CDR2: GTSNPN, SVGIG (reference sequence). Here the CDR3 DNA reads TGTGCCTGTAGGGGGACAGGGGGCGGCTATGAGCAGTTCTTC. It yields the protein CACRGTGGGYEQFF.

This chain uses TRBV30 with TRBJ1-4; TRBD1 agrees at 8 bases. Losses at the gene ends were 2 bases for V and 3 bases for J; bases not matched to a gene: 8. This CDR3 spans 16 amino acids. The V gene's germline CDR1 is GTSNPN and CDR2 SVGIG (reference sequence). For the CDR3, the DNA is TGTGCCTGGAGTTTCCCACCGGGACAGGCTAATGAAAAACTGTTTTTT. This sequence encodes CAWSFPPGQANEKLFF. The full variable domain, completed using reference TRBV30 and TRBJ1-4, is SQTIHQWPATLVQPVGSPLSLECTVEGTSNPNLYWYRQAAGRGLQLLFYSVGIGQISSEVPQNLSASRPQDRQFILSSKKLLLSDSGFYLCAWSFPPGQANEKLFFGSGTQLSVL.

CDR3 sequence reads: CASSIKSGRIYEQYF. In DNA, the CDR3 is TGTGCCAGTAGTATAAAGAGCGGGCGAATCTACGAGCAGTACTTC. The rearrangement links TRBV19 to TRBJ2-7; perhaps TRBD2 as D (6 bases). V was cut by 2 bases and J by 3 bases, with 14 bases left in between. There are 15 residues in the CDR3. The V gene's germline CDR1 is LNHDA and CDR2 SQIVND (reference sequence).

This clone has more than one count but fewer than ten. The CDR3 sequence is CASSGAGNTIYF. CDR3 bases: TGTGCCAGCTCAGGGGCTGGAAACACCATATATTTT. The chain uses TRBV27 and TRBJ1-3, with D perhaps matching TRBD1 (6 bases). The CDR3 is 12 residues long. CDR1 and CDR2 from the germline V gene are MNHEY and SMNVEV (reference sequence). The V and J ends lost 8 bases and 2 bases respectively, with 7 bases between them.